This entry lists 28 T cell receptor beta chains sequenced from one sample in a study of CD8+ T cells in alopecia areata. cDNA reverse transcribed from extracted RNA served as the sequencing template. This table comes from immunoSEQ multiplex PCR, and its TCRdb copy is limited to in-frame clones, with some not included. The sample lists roughly 200,000 clones, 43% occurring once. As to treatment: oral pan-JAK inhibitor, 5-10 mg twice daily. The material was CD4+ T cells sorted from blood, obtained at approximately week 36, from a patient treated with tofacitinib. Receptors were obtained from a human donor with alopecia areata.

For this clone: At the DNA level, this CDR3 is encoded by other sequences in the same sample as well. J is TRBJ1-5 and V is TRBV5-5; D is uncertain. The V and J ends lost 1 base and 3 bases respectively, with 2 bases between them. CDR1 is SGHKS and CDR2 is YYEKEE in the germline V gene (reference sequence). The CDR3 spans 12 residues. CDR3 loop: CASSLPNQPQHF. CDR3 DNA: TGTGCCAGCAGCTTGCCCAATCAGCCCCAGCATTTT.

The rearrangement uses TRBV5-4 and TRBJ1-2, with D maybe TRBD1 (6 bases). CDR1 and CDR2 from the germline V gene are SGHNT and YYREEE (reference sequence). CDR3 size: 14 residues. Trimming shortened V by 5 bases and J by 3 bases, and 14 bases separated the two germline ends. Here the CDR3 reads CASSARGAYYGYTF. CDR3 nucleotide sequence: TGTGCCAGCAGTGCCCGGGGGGCCTACTATGGCTACACCTTC.

The chain is built from TRBV29-1 and TRBJ2-5; either TRBD1 or TRBD2 may supply D (5 bases each). The J call may be in error: the DNA end matches TRBJ2-7 better. The CDR3 loop spans 13 amino acids. Germline-derived CDR1 and CDR2 are SQVTM and ANQGSEA. This CDR3 reads CSVGGTETYEQYF. The CDR3 region has the DNA TGCAGCGTTGGTGGGACGGAGACCTACGAGCAGTACTTC.

The chain combines TRBV5-1 with TRBJ2-3; D uncertain. This CDR3 has 13 amino acids. Trimming took off 1 base at V and 4 bases at J, with 7 bases between the two ends. Germline lookup yields CDR1 SGHRS and CDR2 YFSETQ. Here the CDR3 reads CASSLLGSDTQYF. As DNA, the CDR3 is TGCGCCAGCAGCTTGTTGGGGTCAGATACGCAGTATTTT. The whole variable domain, filled in from reference TRBV5-1 and TRBJ2-3, reads KAGVTQTPRYLIKTRGQQVTLSCSPISGHRSVSWYQQTPGQGLQFLFEYFSETQRNKGNFPGRFSGRQFSNSRSEMNVSTLELGDSALYLCASSLLGSDTQYFGPGTRLTVL.

V gene TRBV6-6 combines with J gene TRBJ1-3, with D unclear. CDR1 is MNHNY and CDR2 is SVGAGI in the germline V gene (reference sequence). The CDR3 loop spans 13 amino acids. V lost 6 bases and J 0 bases, leaving 6 bases between the germline ends. CDR3 nucleotides: TGTGCCAGCAGGTCCCCCTCTGGAAACACCATATATTTT. Amino acid sequence: CASRSPSGNTIYF.

The J gene is TRBJ2-7, the V gene TRBV15; a possible D gene is TRBD2 (6 bases). Germline CDR1 LNHNV, CDR2 YYDKDF (reference sequence). The ends were cut back, 10 bases at V and 0 bases at J, with 13 bases in the middle. The CDR3 spans 13 residues. The DNA for the CDR3 is TGTGCCAGCGGGGTAGCGGACTCCTACGAGCAGTACTTC. Translating it yields CASGVADSYEQYF. The entire variable domain, with the rest obtained from reference TRBV15 and TRBJ2-7, is as follows: DAMVIQNPRYQVTQFGKPVTLSCSQTLNHNVMYWYQQKSSQAPKLLFHYYDKDFNNEADTPDNFQSRRPNTSFCFLDIRSPGLGDTAMYLCASGVADSYEQYFGPGTRLTVT.

The rearrangement uses TRBV7-2 and TRBJ1-1; 8 nucleotides line up with TRBD1. With 5 bases clipped from V and 6 bases from J, the junction kept 8 bases outside the gene matches. CDR1 is SGHTA, CDR2 FQGNSA, per germline. CDR3 length: 14 amino acids. In DNA form, the CDR3 reads TGTGCCAGCAGCCTTACAGGGGGAATGGCTGAAGCTTTCTTT. This sequence encodes CASSLTGGMAEAFF.

This chain links TRBV5-6 with TRBJ1-4; no clear D gene. The germline V and J ends were trimmed by 0 bases and 0 bases, with 12 bases remaining between them. The CDR3 length is 17 residues. CDR1 is SGHDT, CDR2 YYEEEE, per germline. As DNA, the CDR3 is TGTGCCAGCAGCTTGGCCCAGAGTCGGGCAACTAATGAAAAACTGTTTTTT. Its translation is CASSLAQSRATNEKLFF.

V usage is TRBV5-6 and J usage is TRBJ2-7; the D call may be TRBD1 or TRBD2 (5 bases each). The germline gives CDR1 SGHDT, CDR2 YYEEEE. V gave up 1 base and J gave up 3 bases, with 11 bases separating them. This CDR3 is built from 14 residues. The CDR3 coding sequence is TGTGCCAGCAGCTTGTTTCGGGGCCTCTACGAGCAGTACTTC. Translation gives CASSLFRGLYEQYF.

The chain uses TRBV5-1 and TRBJ2-5; D gene uncertain. The germline V gene has CDR1 SGHRS and CDR2 YFSETQ. CDR3 length: 14 residues. V gave up 0 bases and J gave up 2 bases, with 8 bases separating them. The CDR3 loop reads CASSLGSLQETQYF. Written as DNA, the CDR3 is TGCGCCAGCAGCTTGGGTTCTCTACAAGAGACCCAGTACTTC. The full variable domain, rest sourced from reference TRBV5-1 and TRBJ2-5, is KAGVTQTPRYLIKTRGQQVTLSCSPISGHRSVSWYQQTPGQGLQFLFEYFSETQRNKGNFPGRFSGRQFSNSRSEMNVSTLELGDSALYLCASSLGSLQETQYFGPGTRLLVL.

The chain is built from TRBV2 and TRBJ2-3, with D hard to call. This CDR3 is built from 16 residues. Trimming stripped 2 bases from V and 0 bases from J, with 12 bases between. The germline CDR1 and CDR2 sequences are SNHLY and FYNNEI. The CDR3 nucleotides read TGTGCCAGCAGTGAATTTCATACTACTAGCACAGATACGCAGTATTTT. Translation: CASSEFHTTSTDTQYF. Combining the CDR3 with reference TRBV2 and TRBJ2-3 gives the whole variable domain EPEVTQTPSHQVTQMGQEVILRCVPISNHLYFYWYRQILGQKVEFLVSFYNNEISEKSEIFDDQFSVERPDGSNFTLKIRSTKLEDSAMYFCASSEFHTTSTDTQYFGPGTRLTVL.

V and J are TRBV21-1 and TRBJ2-1. TRBV21-1 is deemed a pseudogene. The CDR3 runs 14 residues. The CDR3 sequence: CASRGISSYNEQFF. CDR3 coding DNA: TGTGCCAGCAGAGGGATCAGCTCCTACAATGAGCAGTTCTTC.

The rearrangement links TRBV30 to TRBJ1-5, with D possibly being TRBD1 (5 bases). The CDR3 extends over 13 amino acids. V gave up 2 bases and J gave up 3 bases, with 8 bases separating them. In germline, CDR1 is GTSNPN, CDR2 SVGIG (reference sequence). The CDR3 nucleotides are TGTGCCTGGAGTTCACAGGACAATCAGCCCCAGCATTTT. Translated: CAWSSQDNQPQHF.

This rearrangement joins TRBV5-1 to TRBJ1-2; D gene unclear. The CDR3 spans 12 residues. V was shortened by 4 bases and J by 8 bases, with 12 bases between the two germline ends. Germline V gene lookup returns CDR1 SGHRS and CDR2 YFSETQ. The CDR3 DNA is TGCGCCAGCAGCCCGGAGGGAGGAGGCTACACCTTC. Translated: CASSPEGGGYTF.

This clone was seen more than once but under ten times. This chain links TRBV7-3 with TRBJ1-1, with 9 bases identical to TRBD1. CDR3 size: 16 residues. CDR1 SGHTA and CDR2 FQGTGA come from the germline V gene. The V segment lost 6 bases and the J segment 0 bases; nucleotides outside the gene matches: 8. Here the CDR3 reads CASSLQGAGLNTEAFF. In DNA, the CDR3 is TGTGCCAGCAGTCTACAGGGGGCAGGATTGAACACTGAAGCTTTCTTT.

This clone has just a few counts. The CDR3 spells CASSYGTGGSNVLTF. Here the CDR3 DNA reads TGTGCCAGCAGTTACGGCACAGGGGGCTCCAACGTCCTGACTTTC. This chain links TRBV6-6 with TRBJ2-6; 9 positions match TRBD1. J gave up 8 bases and V 2 bases, and 4 bases lay outside the gene matches. CDR3 length equals 15 residues. Germline CDR1 MNHNY, CDR2 SVGAGI (reference sequence).

This clone was counted a few times. The chain combines TRBV6-1 with TRBJ2-7; 8 positions agree with TRBD1. The CDR3 is 14 residues long. Germline V lookup: CDR1 MNHNS, CDR2 SASEGT. V shed 8 bases, J shed 2 bases, and the junction held 8 bases outside the gene matches. DNA for the CDR3: TGTGCCAGCTTAAGGCAGGGGGCGGCCTACGAGCAGTACTTC. Its protein is CASLRQGAAYEQYF.

About this clone: Distinct nucleotide sequences in the sample also encode this CDR3. The J gene is TRBJ2-7, the V gene TRBV7-2; D ambiguous. Germline V gives CDR1 SGHTA, CDR2 FQGNSA. V was trimmed by 1 base and J by 3 bases, leaving 1 base between them. The CDR3 covers 11 residues. CDR3 in DNA: TGTGCCAGCAGCTTAGACTACGAGCAGTACTTC. This translates into CASSLDYEQYF. The entire variable domain, with the rest obtained from reference TRBV7-2 and TRBJ2-7, is as follows: GAGVSQSPSNKVTEKGKDVELRCDPISGHTALYWYRQSLGQGLEFLIYFQGNSAPDKSGLPSDRFSAERTGGSVSTLTIQRTQQEDSAVYLCASSLDYEQYFGPGTRLTVT.

The chain carries TRBV7-2 and TRBJ1-5; maybe TRBD1 (5 bases). Trimming removed 5 bases at V and 3 bases at J, with 11 bases between. CDR1 and CDR2 (germline): SGHTA, FQGNSA. The CDR3 consists of 14 residues. As DNA, the CDR3 is TGTGCCAGCAGCGCAGGGCGGGTCAATCAGCCCCAGCATTTT. Protein: CASSAGRVNQPQHF.

The chain combines TRBV6-6 with TRBJ2-7; tentative D call: TRBD1 (6 bases). The germline CDR1 and CDR2 sequences are MNHNY and SVGAGI (reference sequence). The germline V and J ends were trimmed by 7 bases and 0 bases, with 16 bases remaining between them. There are 15 residues in the CDR3. CDR3 residues: CASNTGSLLSYEQYF. CDR3 nucleotides: TGTGCCAGCAATACAGGGTCCCTCCTCTCCTACGAGCAGTACTTC.

This sequence joins TRBV29-1 and TRBJ2-1, with D unclear. V gave up 3 bases and J gave up 9 bases, with 15 bases separating them. The length of the CDR3 is 13 residues. From germline, CDR1 is SQVTM and CDR2 ANQGSEA. The CDR3, as DNA: TGCAGCGTTGATTACAACAGTTTCACTGAGCAGTTCTTC. Amino acid sequence: CSVDYNSFTEQFF.

The V call is TRBV7-9, the J call TRBJ2-1; D unclear. The CDR3 covers 15 residues. The germline V gene encodes CDR1 SEHNR and CDR2 FQNEAQ (reference sequence). V shed 1 base and J shed 5 bases, with 12 bases lying between them. CDR3: CASSLDGPYHNEQFF. DNA of the CDR3: TGTGCCAGCAGCTTAGACGGCCCTTACCACAATGAGCAGTTCTTC.

A few counts support this clone. V usage is TRBV23-1 and J usage is TRBJ2-5; maybe TRBD1 (6 bases). TRBV23-1 is labeled an ORF, and its function is uncertain. There are 14 residues in the CDR3. Between the trimmed V and J ends, which lost 7 bases and 2 bases, there was a span of 14 bases. The CDR3 region is CASTWTAAQETQYF. CDR3 DNA sequence: TGCGCCAGCACCTGGACAGCCGCACAAGAGACCCAGTACTTC.

This chain links TRBV29-1 with TRBJ1-2, with 7 bases that match TRBD1. The CDR3 is made up of 15 amino acids. The germline V gene has CDR1 SQVTM and CDR2 ANQGSEA. J lost 6 bases, V lost 5 bases, and 15 bases had no gene match. CDR3 nucleotides: TGCAGCGTTCAGAACAGGGGCTACGTAGTAAATGGCTACACCTTC. It yields the protein CSVQNRGYVVNGYTF. Supplemented by reference TRBV29-1 and TRBJ1-2, the full variable domain reads SAVISQKPSRDICQRGTSLTIQCQVDSQVTMMFWYRQQPGQSLTLIATANQGSEATYESGFVIDKFPISRPNLTFSTLTVSNMSPEDSSIYLCSVQNRGYVVNGYTFGSGTRLTVV.

The chain carries TRBV7-2 and TRBJ2-1; unclear D gene. The CDR3 extends over 17 amino acids. Per the germline V gene, CDR1 is SGHTA and CDR2 is FQGNSA. V lost 6 bases and J 0 bases, leaving 18 bases between the germline ends. The DNA for the CDR3 is TGTGCCAGCAGACCTTCCCTGGGCTCTAGCTCCTACAATGAGCAGTTCTTC. This sequence encodes CASRPSLGSSSYNEQFF. The complete variable domain, with remaining parts taken from reference TRBV7-2 and TRBJ2-1, reads GAGVSQSPSNKVTEKGKDVELRCDPISGHTALYWYRQSLGQGLEFLIYFQGNSAPDKSGLPSDRFSAERTGGSVSTLTIQRTQQEDSAVYLCASRPSLGSSSYNEQFFGPGTRLTVL.

This chain uses TRBV5-4 with TRBJ2-5; 8 bases fit TRBD1. Losses at the gene ends were 4 bases for V and 5 bases for J; bases not matched to a gene: 10. Germline assignment: CDR1 SGHNT and CDR2 YYREEE (reference sequence). This CDR3 has 15 residues. The CDR3: CASSRRQGSWETQYF. The CDR3 coding sequence is TGTGCCAGCAGCAGAAGACAGGGGAGCTGGGAGACCCAGTACTTC.

The chain combines TRBV30 with TRBJ2-1; TRBD1 agrees at 8 bases. Per the germline V gene, CDR1 is GTSNPN and CDR2 is SVGIG (reference sequence). Trimming at V came to 8 bases and at J to 2 bases, leaving 8 bases not matched to a gene. CDR3 length: 14 residues. CDR3 nucleotides: TGTGCCAGTCAAGACAGGGGAACCTACAATGAGCAGTTCTTC. It yields the protein CASQDRGTYNEQFF.

The chain combines TRBV7-9 with TRBJ2-7; D remains unclear. V shed 1 base and J shed 5 bases, with 6 bases lying between them. This CDR3 region has 12 residues. Per germline, CDR1 SEHNR and CDR2 FQNEAQ (reference sequence). The CDR3: CASSLVGDEQYF. In nucleotides, the CDR3 is TGTGCCAGCAGCTTAGTCGGCGACGAGCAGTACTTC.